Below, 17 T cell receptor beta chains from the same sample are listed, as sequenced in a study of beta chain features in type 1 diabetes. The whole isolated RNA underwent reverse transcription, so sequencing captured expressed TCRB transcripts. Sequenced by immunoSEQ multiplex PCR; TCRdb stores in-frame clones only, minus some. The data show 860,000 or so clones, with about 17% seen just once and 0.02% to 0.025% held by the top ten. The sequenced sample was naive CD4+ T cells from blood. The receptors were gathered from a woman aged 18-30 years in good health.

The table lists this clone with a few counts. The chain joins TRBV19 to TRBJ2-5; D remains unclear. Trimming stripped 3 bases from V and 5 bases from J, with 16 bases between. Germline V gene lookup returns CDR1 LNHDA and CDR2 SQIVND (reference sequence). The CDR3 extends over 15 amino acids. CDR3 bases: TGTGCCAGTAGTATGAACGGGCCCTACGTGGAGACCCAGTACTTC. Amino acids: CASSMNGPYVETQYF.

This clone occurred a few times. The gene calls are TRBV6-5 and TRBJ2-7, with 8 positions matching TRBD2. Looked up from germline, CDR1 is MNHEY and CDR2 is SVGAGI. With V trimmed by 0 bases and J by 2 bases, 6 bases remained unmatched. CDR3 length: 16 amino acids. The CDR3 DNA reads as TGTGCCAGCAGTTACTCGAATAGCGGGAAAGCCTACGAGCAGTACTTC. As protein: CASSYSNSGKAYEQYF.

This sequence joins TRBV9 and TRBJ1-2; weak D call: TRBD1 (5 bases). CDR3 size: 16 residues. Trimming pared 0 bases from V and 8 bases from J, leaving 20 bases between. CDR1 SGDLS and CDR2 YYNGEE come from the germline V gene. CDR3 DNA: TGTGCCAGCAGCGTAGACCAGACAGATCGTACGCGGGGCTACACCTTC. Its protein product is CASSVDQTDRTRGYTF.

The chain joins TRBV4-1 to TRBJ2-5; no definite D call. This CDR3 has 12 residues. The germline gives CDR1 MGHRA, CDR2 YSYEKL. V was clipped by 3 bases and J by 6 bases, with 8 bases between them. The CDR3 loop reads CASSQIGKTQYF. For the CDR3, the DNA is TGCGCCAGCAGCCAGATTGGGAAGACCCAGTACTTC.

This clone was seen a few times. This chain joins TRBV7-2 and TRBJ2-1; D unresolved. Germline V lookup: CDR1 SGHTA, CDR2 FQGNSA. The CDR3 has 13 amino acids. Trimming removed 5 bases at V and 3 bases at J, with 8 bases between. Written as DNA, the CDR3 is TGTGCCAGCAGCCCACCTGGCTACAATGAGCAGTTCTTC. It encodes CASSPPGYNEQFF.

A word on this clone: The junction does not match germline at one end; this may be a read error. The chain joins TRBV15 to TRBJ2-3, with a possible D match to TRBD2 (6 bases). Germline values: CDR1 LNHNV, CDR2 YYDKDF (reference sequence). The length of the CDR3 is 16 residues. This chain's CDR3 is CATSRDRSTSIDTQYF. The CDR3 DNA reads TGTGCCACCAGCAGAGATCGGTCTACTAGCATAGATACGCAGTATTTT.

The chain is built from TRBV5-1 and TRBJ2-2; D is unresolved. The germline gives CDR1 SGHRS, CDR2 YFSETQ. The germline V and J ends were trimmed by 2 bases and 2 bases, with 13 bases remaining between them. CDR3 length: 16 amino acids. The CDR3 DNA reads as TGCGCCAGCAGCTTACTTGGAGCAGCCAACACCGGGGAGCTGTTTTTT. Amino acids: CASSLLGAANTGELFF.

In this sample, this clone turned up a few times. V and J are TRBV28 and TRBJ2-7; tentatively, D is TRBD1 (6 bases). The CDR3 runs to 14 residues. Per the germline V gene, CDR1 is MDHEN and CDR2 is SYDVKM. The V end lost 5 bases, the J end lost 1 base, and 12 bases lay between the germline ends. CDR3 nucleotide sequence: TGTGCCAGCAGTCAACCGGGACAATCCTACGAGCAGTACTTC. Protein sequence: CASSQPGQSYEQYF.

The chain is built from TRBV4-2 and TRBJ2-2, with 14 bases matching TRBD2. CDR3 length: 16 amino acids. The junction had 7 bases not matched to a gene; V was cut back by 5 bases and J by 8 bases. Germline CDR1 LGHNA, CDR2 YNFKEQ. CDR3 coding DNA: TGTGCCAGCAGCGAGACTAGCGGGAGGGCTAAAGGGGAGCTGTTTTTT. This gives the protein CASSETSGRAKGELFF.

V and J are TRBV7-2 and TRBJ2-5, with D tentatively TRBD1 or TRBD2 (6 bases each). Trimming took 7 bases from V and 11 from J, leaving 17 bases between them. The length of the CDR3 is 12 residues. Germline CDR1 and CDR2: SGHTA and FQGNSA. The CDR3 nucleotides are TGTGCCAGCACCCCTGGGGGGCCGCCGCAGTACTTC. Translated, it gives CASTPGGPPQYF.

This chain uses TRBV4-2 with TRBJ2-5; TRBD2 agrees at 9 bases. The J call may not be correct, given that the DNA end is closer to TRBJ2-7. Germline V gene data show CDR1 as LGHNA and CDR2 as YNFKEQ. The CDR3 length is 17 residues. This CDR3 is CASSQGGTSPLFYEQYF. CDR3 coding DNA: TGTGCCAGCAGCCAAGGGGGGACTAGCCCGTTATTCTACGAGCAGTACTTC.

In this sample, this clone turned up a few times. A junction boundary mismatches the germline segment, possibly from a read error. The V and J genes are TRBV6-5 and TRBJ1-5; D is ambiguous. The CDR3 contains 14 residues. In germline, CDR1 is MNHEY, CDR2 SVGAGI. This chain's CDR3 is CAISEKLGDQPQHF. Here the CDR3 DNA reads TGTGCCATCAGTGAAAAGTTGGGCGATCAGCCCCAGCATTTT.

This clone was counted between two and nine times. The V call is TRBV7-9, the J call TRBJ1-1, with no clear D. CDR3 size: 14 residues. The ends were cut back, 5 bases at V and 3 bases at J, with 13 bases in the middle. CDR1 is SEHNR, CDR2 FQNEAQ, per germline (reference sequence). CDR3 in DNA: TGTGCCAGCAGCCTCCAGGCCGTGGACACTGAAGCTTTCTTT. As protein: CASSLQAVDTEAFF. The full variable domain, its missing parts supplied by reference TRBV7-9 and TRBJ1-1, is DTGVSQNPRHKITKRGQNVTFRCDPISEHNRLYWYRQTLGQGPEFLTYFQNEAQLEKSRLLSDRFSAERPKGSFSTLEIQRTEQGDSAMYLCASSLQAVDTEAFFGQGTRLTVV.

This clone was counted only a few times. The rearrangement uses TRBV19 and TRBJ2-1, with TRBD1 matching over 8 bases. CDR1 is LNHDA and CDR2 is SQIVND in the germline V gene (reference sequence). The CDR3 runs to 17 residues. After removal of 4 bases from V and 0 bases from J, the junction contained 8 bases not matched to a gene. The chain's CDR3 is CASSTIYRGNSYNEQFF. The CDR3 DNA is TGTGCCAGTAGTACTATATACAGGGGGAACTCCTACAATGAGCAGTTCTTC.

The V and J genes are TRBV29-1 and TRBJ2-6; D unclear. The CDR3 runs 12 residues. Trimming stripped 5 bases from V and 4 bases from J, with 6 bases between. Germline V lookup: CDR1 SQVTM, CDR2 ANQGSEA. Here the CDR3 reads CSVHSGANVLTF. CDR3 in DNA: TGCAGCGTTCATTCAGGGGCCAACGTCCTGACTTTC.

In its sample, this clone was seen a few times. The chain recombines TRBV28 with TRBJ1-4; D is unresolved. Per germline, CDR1 MDHEN and CDR2 SYDVKM. The V end lost 4 bases, the J end lost 7 bases, and 4 bases lay between the germline ends. The CDR3 extends over 11 amino acids. CDR3 amino acids: CASSYREKLFF. CDR3 DNA: TGTGCCAGCAGTTATCGTGAAAAACTGTTTTTT.

The chain links TRBV28 to TRBJ1-6, with unresolved D. V was clipped by 2 bases and J by 9 bases, with 11 bases between them. The CDR3 spans 14 residues. From germline, CDR1 is MDHEN and CDR2 SYDVKM. CDR3 nucleotides: TGTGCCAGCAGTTTAAGGGCCTCCGGTTCACCCCTCCACTTT. It specifies CASSLRASGSPLHF.